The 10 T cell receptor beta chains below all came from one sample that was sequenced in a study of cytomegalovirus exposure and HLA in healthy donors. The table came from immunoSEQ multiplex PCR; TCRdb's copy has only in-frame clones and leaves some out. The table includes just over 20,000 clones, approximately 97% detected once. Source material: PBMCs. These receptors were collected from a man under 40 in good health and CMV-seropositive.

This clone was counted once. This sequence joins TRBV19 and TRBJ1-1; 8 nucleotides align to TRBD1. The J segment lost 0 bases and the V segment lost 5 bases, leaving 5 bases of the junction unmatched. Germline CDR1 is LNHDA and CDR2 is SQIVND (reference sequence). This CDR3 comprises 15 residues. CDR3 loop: CASSFLGQVNTEAFF. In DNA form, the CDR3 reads TGTGCCAGTAGTTTCCTGGGACAGGTGAACACTGAAGCTTTCTTT.

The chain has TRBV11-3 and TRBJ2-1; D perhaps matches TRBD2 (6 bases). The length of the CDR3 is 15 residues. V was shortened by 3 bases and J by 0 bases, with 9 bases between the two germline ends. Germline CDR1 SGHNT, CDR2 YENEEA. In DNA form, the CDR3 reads TGTGCCAGCAGCTTTGGAGGGAGCTCCTACAATGAGCAGTTCTTC. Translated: CASSFGGSSYNEQFF.

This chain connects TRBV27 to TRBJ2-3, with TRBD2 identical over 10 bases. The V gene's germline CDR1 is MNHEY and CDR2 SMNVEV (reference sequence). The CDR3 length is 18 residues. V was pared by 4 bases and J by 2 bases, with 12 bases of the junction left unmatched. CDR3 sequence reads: CASSSLGASGGHTDTQYF. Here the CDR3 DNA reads TGTGCCAGCAGTTCCCTCGGGGCTAGCGGGGGCCACACAGATACGCAGTATTTT.

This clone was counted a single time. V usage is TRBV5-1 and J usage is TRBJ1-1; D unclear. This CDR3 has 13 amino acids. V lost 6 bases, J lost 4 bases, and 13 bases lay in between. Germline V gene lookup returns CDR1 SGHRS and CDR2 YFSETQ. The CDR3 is CASNPRGGTEAFF. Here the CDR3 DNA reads TGCGCCAGCAACCCCCGGGGTGGCACTGAAGCTTTCTTT.

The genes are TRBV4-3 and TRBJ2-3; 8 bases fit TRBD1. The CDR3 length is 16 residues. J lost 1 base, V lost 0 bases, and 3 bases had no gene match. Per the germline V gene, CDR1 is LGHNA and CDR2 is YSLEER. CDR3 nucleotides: TGCGCCAGCAGCCAAGAGGGACAGGTGGGCACAGATACGCAGTATTTT. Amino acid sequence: CASSQEGQVGTDTQYF.

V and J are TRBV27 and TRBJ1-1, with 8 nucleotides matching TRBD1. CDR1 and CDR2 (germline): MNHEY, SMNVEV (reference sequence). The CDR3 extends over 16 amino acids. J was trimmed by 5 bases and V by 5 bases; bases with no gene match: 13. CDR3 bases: TGTGCCAGCAGTAGGACAGGGAGCTGGTATGGGACTGAAGCTTTCTTT. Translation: CASSRTGSWYGTEAFF.

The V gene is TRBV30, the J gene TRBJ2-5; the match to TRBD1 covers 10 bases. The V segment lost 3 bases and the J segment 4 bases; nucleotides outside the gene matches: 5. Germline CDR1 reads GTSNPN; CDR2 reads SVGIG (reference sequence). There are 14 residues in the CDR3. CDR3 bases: TGTGCCTGGAGGGCCGGGACAGGGGTAGAGACCCAGTACTTC. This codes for CAWRAGTGVETQYF.

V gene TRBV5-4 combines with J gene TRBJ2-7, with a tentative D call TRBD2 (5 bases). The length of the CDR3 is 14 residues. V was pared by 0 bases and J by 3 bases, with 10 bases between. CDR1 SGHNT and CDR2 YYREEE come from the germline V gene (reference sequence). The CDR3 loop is CASSLAGSNYEQYF. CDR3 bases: TGTGCCAGCAGCTTGGCGGGGAGCAACTACGAGCAGTACTTC.

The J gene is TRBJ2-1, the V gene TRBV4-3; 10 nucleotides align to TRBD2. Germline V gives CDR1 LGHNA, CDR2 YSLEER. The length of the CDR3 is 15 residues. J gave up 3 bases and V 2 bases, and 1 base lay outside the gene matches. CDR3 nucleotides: TGCGCCAGCAGCCAATGGACTAGCGGCTACAATGAGCAGTTCTTC. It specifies CASSQWTSGYNEQFF.

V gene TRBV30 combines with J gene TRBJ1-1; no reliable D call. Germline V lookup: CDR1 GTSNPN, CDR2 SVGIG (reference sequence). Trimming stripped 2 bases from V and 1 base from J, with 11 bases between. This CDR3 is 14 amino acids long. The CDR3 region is CAWSPSLGNTEAFF. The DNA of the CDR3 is TGTGCCTGGAGTCCGTCCCTAGGGAACACTGAAGCTTTCTTT.